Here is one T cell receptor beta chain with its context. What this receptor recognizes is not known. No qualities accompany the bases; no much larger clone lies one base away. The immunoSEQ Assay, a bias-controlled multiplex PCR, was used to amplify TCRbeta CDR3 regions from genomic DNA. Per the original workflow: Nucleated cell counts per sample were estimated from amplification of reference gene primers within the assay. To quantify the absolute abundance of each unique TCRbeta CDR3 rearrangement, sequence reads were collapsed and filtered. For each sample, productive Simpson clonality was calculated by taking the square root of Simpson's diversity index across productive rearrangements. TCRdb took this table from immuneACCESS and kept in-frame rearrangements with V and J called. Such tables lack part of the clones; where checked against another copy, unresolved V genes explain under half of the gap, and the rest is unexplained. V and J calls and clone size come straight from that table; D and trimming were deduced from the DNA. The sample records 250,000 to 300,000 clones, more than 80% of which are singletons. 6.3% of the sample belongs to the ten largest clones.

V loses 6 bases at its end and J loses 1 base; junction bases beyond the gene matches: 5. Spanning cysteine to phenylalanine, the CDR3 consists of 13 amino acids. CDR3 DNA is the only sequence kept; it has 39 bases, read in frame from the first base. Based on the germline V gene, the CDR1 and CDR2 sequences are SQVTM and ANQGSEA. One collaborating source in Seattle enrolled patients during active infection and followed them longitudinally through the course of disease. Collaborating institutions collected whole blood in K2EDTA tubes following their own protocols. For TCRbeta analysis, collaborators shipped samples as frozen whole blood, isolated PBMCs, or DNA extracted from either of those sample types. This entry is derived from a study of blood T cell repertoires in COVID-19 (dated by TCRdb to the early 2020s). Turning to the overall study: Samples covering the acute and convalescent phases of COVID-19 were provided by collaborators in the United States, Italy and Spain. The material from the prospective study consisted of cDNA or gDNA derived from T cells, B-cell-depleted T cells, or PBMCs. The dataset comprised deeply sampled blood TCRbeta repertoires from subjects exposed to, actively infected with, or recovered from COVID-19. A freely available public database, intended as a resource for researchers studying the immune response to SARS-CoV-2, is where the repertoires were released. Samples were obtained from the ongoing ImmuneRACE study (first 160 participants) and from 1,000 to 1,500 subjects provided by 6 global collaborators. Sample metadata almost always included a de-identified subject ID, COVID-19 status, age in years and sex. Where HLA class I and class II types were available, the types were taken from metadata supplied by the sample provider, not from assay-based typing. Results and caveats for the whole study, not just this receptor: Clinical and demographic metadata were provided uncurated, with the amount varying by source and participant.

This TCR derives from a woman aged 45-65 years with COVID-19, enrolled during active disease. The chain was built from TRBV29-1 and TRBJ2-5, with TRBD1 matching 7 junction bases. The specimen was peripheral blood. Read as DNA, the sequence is TGCAGCGTAAGAAGGGACAGCCAAGAGACCCAGTACTTC. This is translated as CSVRRDSQETQYF.